This paragraph covers one T cell receptor (beta chain) sequence. TCRdb reprocessed the 5' RACE reads via MiXCR and lists one record per CDR3 protein. The repertoire has hundreds of thousands of distinct CDR3 sequences, more than 9% of them found once; the top ten carry approximately 15%. V trimming: 4 bases; J trimming: 5 bases; junction bases outside the gene matches: 5. Germline loops: CDR1 SGHRS, CDR2 YFSETQ. The CDR3 consists of 14 residues. This sample was taken from a study of T cells after yellow fever vaccination. This chain uses TRBV5-1 with TRBJ1-1; 10 bases are shared with TRBD1. The source is a man between 25 and 39 years old who received the YFV17D yellow fever vaccine. Specimen: PBMCs, collected on the day of the yellow fever booster vaccination. This CDR3 is CASSQGQGSTEAFF. DNA for the CDR3: TGCGCCAGCAGCCAGGGACAGGGGAGTACTGAAGCTTTCTTT.